Reported below is one T cell receptor beta chain. Its antigen is undetermined. PCR amplification relied on 60 Vbeta primers (plus 13 Jbeta primers). The repertoire was sequenced with immunoSEQ multiplex PCR; TCRdb's copy has only in-frame clones and lacks some. The table records about 37,000 clones, roughly 76% of them present only once. The data belong to a study of cytomegalovirus exposure and HLA in healthy donors. General study results and limits: Presence/absence analyses assumed roughly uniform sequencing depth across donors, which may not hold. Cytomegalovirus-associated status was assigned to about 160 TCR beta chains. Later findings reportedly placed an Asian-associated ancestry cluster below the roughly 690-donor mean for N-insertions. Later analysis demonstrated an association between a missense DCLRE1C variant and TCR beta V- and J-gene trimming.

Germline V CDR1 and CDR2: MGHDK, SYGVNS. The CDR3 is 15 residues long. V lost 5 bases to trimming and J lost 1 base, with 11 bases between them. Specimen: PBMCs. The genes are TRBV25-1 and TRBJ2-2; TRBD1 might be the D (5 bases). This clonotype was obtained from a woman aged 40 to 50 in good health and CMV-seronegative. The CDR3 nucleotides are TGTGCCAGCAGTTGGGCAGGGATGAACACCGGGGAGCTGTTTTTT. It encodes CASSWAGMNTGELFF.